This T cell receptor beta chain was captured by sequencing in a study of CD8 T cells in Susac syndrome. The CDR3 consists of 19 residues. V shed 0 bases and J 0 bases; nucleotides not matched to a gene: 9. Germline V gene data show CDR1 as DFQATT and CDR2 as SNEGSKA (reference sequence). RNA amounts of about 0.5 to 1 ug underwent reverse transcription with random hexamers. TCRdb independently ran MiXCR on the immunoSEQ multiplex PCR reads; one entry per CDR3 protein. The sample contains more than 250,000 distinct CDR3 sequences, 92% of which appear only once. This TCR came from a human donor with multiple sclerosis. The specimen was CD4+ T cells from PBMCs. The genes are TRBV20-1 and TRBJ2-1; the match to TRBD2 covers 12 bases. CDR3 nucleotides: TGCAGTGCTAGAGACTCCGGGCTAGCGGGAGGGGGCTCCTACAATGAGCAGTTCTTC. This translates into CSARDSGLAGGGSYNEQFF.